The 20 T cell receptor beta chains listed next were all sequenced from one sample in a study of blood T cell repertoires in COVID-19. Libraries were prepared by immunoSEQ multiplex PCR; TCRdb keeps only in-frame clonotypes and omits some of them. The sample records 60,000 or so clones, approximately 87% being singletons. The sequenced sample was peripheral blood. These receptor sequences come from a man in his fifties or sixties with active or convalescent COVID-19.

The gene calls are TRBV18 and TRBJ2-2; 7 bases are a match to TRBD1. Looked up from germline, CDR1 is KGHSH and CDR2 is LQKENI. The CDR3 covers 13 residues. J lost 1 base, V lost 7 bases, and 0 bases had no gene match. CDR3: CASYRGNTGELFF. The CDR3 nucleotides read TGTGCCAGCTACAGGGGGAACACCGGGGAGCTGTTTTTT.

The CDR3 nucleotides read TGTGCCAGCAGAACAACAAACACTGAAGCTTTCTTT. Translation gives CASRTTNTEAFF. V is TRBV6-6 and J is TRBJ1-1; D remains ambiguous. The CDR3 extends over 12 amino acids. V dropped 6 bases and J dropped 2 bases, with 7 bases sitting between them. Germline CDR1 is MNHNY and CDR2 is SVGAGI (reference sequence).

The chain combines TRBV2 with TRBJ1-2, with D hard to call. Deletions cut 7 bases from V and 3 bases from J, with 12 bases between. There are 13 residues in the CDR3. Germline CDR1 is SNHLY and CDR2 is FYNNEI. Here the CDR3 reads CASTRPPDYGYTF. Written as DNA, the CDR3 is TGTGCCAGCACTCGTCCCCCCGACTATGGCTACACCTTC.

The chain carries TRBV19 and TRBJ2-7; no reliable D call. Germline V lookup: CDR1 LNHDA, CDR2 SQIVND (reference sequence). V was pared by 1 base and J by 4 bases, with 14 bases between. There are 15 residues in the CDR3. This chain's CDR3 is CASSIGPWPQYEQYF. The CDR3, as DNA: TGTGCCAGTAGTATAGGTCCCTGGCCCCAATACGAGCAGTACTTC.

This clone occurred once. This chain connects TRBV6-1 to TRBJ2-2; D not certain. CDR3 size: 14 residues. Germline CDR1 reads MNHNS; CDR2 reads SASEGT. V was shortened by 2 bases and J by 2 bases, with 6 bases between the two germline ends. In nucleotides, the CDR3 is TGTGCCAGCAGTGAACCGGGTAACACCGGGGAGCTGTTTTTT. Translated, it gives CASSEPGNTGELFF.

The chain uses TRBV24-1 and TRBJ2-7; 8 bases agree with TRBD2. Looked up from germline, CDR1 is KGHDR and CDR2 is SFDVKD. The CDR3 loop spans 13 amino acids. Unmatched junction bases numbered 3, after V lost 6 bases and J lost 3 bases. The CDR3 loop reads CATSNSGGYEQYF. In nucleotides, the CDR3 is TGTGCCACCAGTAACAGCGGGGGCTACGAGCAGTACTTC.

This rearrangement joins TRBV6-2 or TRBV6-3 to TRBJ1-3; D ambiguous. Germline CDR1 MNHEY, CDR2 SVGEGT. The CDR3 length is 12 residues. Deletions cut 4 bases from V and 8 bases from J, with 9 bases between. The CDR3 sequence is CASSSNTDTIYF. Here the CDR3 DNA reads TGTGCCAGCAGTTCCAACACCGACACCATATATTTT.

This clone was recorded only once. CDR3 DNA: TGTGCCAGCAGTGACAGACAGGGGCATGGCTACACCTTC. It yields the protein CASSDRQGHGYTF. The genes are TRBV6-4 and TRBJ1-2; 8 bases agree with TRBD1. V dropped 2 bases and J dropped 6; count of bases not matched to a gene: 2. The CDR3 spans 13 residues. From germline, CDR1 is MRHNA and CDR2 SNTAGT.

The V and J genes are TRBV28 and TRBJ1-4; D possibly corresponds to TRBD1 (5 bases). The CDR3 is made up of 15 amino acids. V was pared by 6 bases and J by 2 bases, with 13 bases between. Per germline, CDR1 MDHEN and CDR2 SYDVKM. CDR3 DNA: TGTGCCAGCAGGGAGCAGGGAATTACTAATGAAAAACTGTTTTTT. This encodes CASREQGITNEKLFF.

The gene calls are TRBV19 and TRBJ2-7; D perhaps matches TRBD1 (6 bases). V lost 5 bases, J lost 4 bases, and 15 bases lay in between. The germline V gene has CDR1 LNHDA and CDR2 SQIVND (reference sequence). The CDR3 covers 14 residues. CDR3 coding DNA: TGTGCCAGTAGTCCCACAGGGCTGGTTTACGAGCAGTACTTC. This sequence encodes CASSPTGLVYEQYF.

This clone was detected only a few times. CDR3 DNA sequence: TGTGCCAGTAGTATAAGGACGGGCGGGAGCAATCAGCCCCAGCATTTT. Protein product: CASSIRTGGSNQPQHF. This chain connects TRBV19 to TRBJ1-5; no reliable D call. CDR1 and CDR2 from the germline V gene are LNHDA and SQIVND (reference sequence). The CDR3 extends over 16 amino acids. Between the trimmed V and J ends, which lost 2 bases and 1 base, there was a span of 12 bases.

The chain couples TRBV25-1 to TRBJ1-1, with a weak D call TRBD1 (6 bases). Trimming left V 9 bases short and J 1 base short, with 12 bases between. CDR3 size: 13 residues. The V gene's germline CDR1 is MGHDK and CDR2 SYGVNS. CDR3 amino acids: CASQQGRNTEAFF. CDR3 bases: TGTGCCAGTCAACAGGGACGGAACACTGAAGCTTTCTTT.

The CDR3 protein is CASSGGTQYQPQHF. The CDR3 DNA reads as TGTGCCAGCAGTGGCGGGACCCAGTACCAGCCCCAGCATTTT. V gene TRBV28 combines with J gene TRBJ1-5, with D perhaps matching TRBD1 (5 bases). Germline CDR1 and CDR2: MDHEN and SYDVKM. This CDR3 has 14 amino acids. Between the trimmed V and J ends, which lost 5 bases and 7 bases, there was a span of 15 bases.

This clone was recorded once. The CDR3 DNA reads as TGTGCCAGCAGCCCCTCCCGGGCAGGACTGGGTGAAAAACTGTTTTTT. Translating gives CASSPSRAGLGEKLFF. The V call is TRBV4-2, the J call TRBJ1-4, with D unclear. The CDR3 covers 16 residues. V lost 4 bases to trimming and J lost 7 bases, with 19 bases between them. Germline values: CDR1 LGHNA, CDR2 YNFKEQ.

This clone came up a few times. One end of the junction does not line up with germline, which may come from a read error. The rearrangement uses TRBV7-6 and TRBJ2-2; no firm D call. This CDR3 has 14 residues. Per the germline V gene, CDR1 is SGHVS and CDR2 is FNYEAQ. CDR3 protein: CASTLRRVAGELFF. CDR3 DNA sequence: TGTGCCAGCACCTTACGTCGGGTGGCCGGGGAGCTGTTTTTT.

This sequence joins TRBV6-6 and TRBJ2-4; D gene unclear. The germline V gene encodes CDR1 MNHNY and CDR2 SVGAGI (reference sequence). Trimming shortened V by 3 bases and J by 8 bases, and 5 bases separated the two germline ends. The CDR3 loop spans 11 amino acids. The CDR3: CASSYADIQYF. DNA for the CDR3: TGTGCCAGCAGTTATGCAGACATTCAGTACTTC.

The CDR3 sequence is CASSLNGRLAGGQETQYF. CDR3 nucleotide sequence: TGTGCCAGCAGCTTAAACGGGAGGCTAGCGGGGGGTCAAGAGACCCAGTACTTC. The rearrangement links TRBV7-3 to TRBJ2-5; 11 nucleotides align to TRBD2. The J segment lost 2 bases and the V segment lost 1 base, leaving 9 bases of the junction unmatched. Germline V gene lookup returns CDR1 SGHTA and CDR2 FQGTGA. CDR3 length: 18 residues.

The V call is TRBV6-6, the J call TRBJ2-2; a weak D match, TRBD2 (5 bases). V was clipped by 6 bases and J by 0 bases, with 14 bases between them. Per germline, CDR1 MNHNY and CDR2 SVGAGI (reference sequence). The CDR3 covers 16 residues. The CDR3 is CASSNLAQSNTGELFF. CDR3 in DNA: TGTGCCAGCAGCAACCTAGCCCAATCGAACACCGGGGAGCTGTTTTTT.

The CDR3 bases are TGTGCCAGCAGTGCCGGGACAGGGGGTCGGCCACCCCTCCACTTT. Translated: CASSAGTGGRPPLHF. This chain joins TRBV28 and TRBJ1-6; TRBD1 agrees at 11 bases. CDR3 length: 15 residues. Germline V gene lookup returns CDR1 MDHEN and CDR2 SYDVKM. The V segment lost 5 bases and the J segment 11 bases; nucleotides outside the gene matches: 8. Variable domain in full (rest from reference TRBV28 and TRBJ1-6): DVKVTQSSRYLVKRTGEKVFLECVQDMDHENMFWYRQDPGLGLRLIYFSYDVKMKEKGDIPEGYSVSREKKERFSLILESASTNQTSMYLCASSAGTGGRPPLHFGNGTRLTVT.

A few counts support this clone. The rearrangement uses TRBV30 and TRBJ1-6; 10 bases match TRBD1. Trimming cost V 3 bases and J 2 bases; bases outside gene matches: 7. Germline V lookup: CDR1 GTSNPN, CDR2 SVGIG (reference sequence). The CDR3 is 17 amino acids. The CDR3 coding sequence is TGTGCCTGGAGCCACCGGGACAGGGGACCCTATAATTCACCCCTCCACTTT. Protein: CAWSHRDRGPYNSPLHF.